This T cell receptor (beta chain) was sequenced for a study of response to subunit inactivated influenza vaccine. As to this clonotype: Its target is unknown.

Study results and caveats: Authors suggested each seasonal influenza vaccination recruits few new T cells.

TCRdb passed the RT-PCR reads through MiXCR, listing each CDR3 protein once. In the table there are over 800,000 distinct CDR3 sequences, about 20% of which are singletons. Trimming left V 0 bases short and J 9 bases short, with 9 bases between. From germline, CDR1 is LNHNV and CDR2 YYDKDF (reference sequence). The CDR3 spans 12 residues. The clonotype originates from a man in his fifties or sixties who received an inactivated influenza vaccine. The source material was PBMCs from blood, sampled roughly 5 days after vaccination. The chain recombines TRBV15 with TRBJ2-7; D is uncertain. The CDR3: CATSRDGEGQYF. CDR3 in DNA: TGTGCCACCAGCAGAGATGGGGAAGGGCAGTACTTC.